The clone carrying this TCR beta chain has only a few counts. This record belongs to a study of blood T cells in healthy people across ages. The individuals who served as donors were healthy Caucasians living in Russia, aged about 6 to 100. Peripheral blood samples of around 9.8 milliliters were drawn from each donor. The germline V gene has CDR1 LGHNA and CDR2 YNFKEQ. V lost 1 base to trimming and J lost 5 bases; unmatched junction nucleotides: 10. This CDR3 region has 16 residues. Then a second PCR, running roughly 7 to 12 cycles, was carried out with a sample-barcoded 5' primer and a J-beta primer mix. TCRdb analysed the 5' RACE reads with MiXCR anew, one entry per CDR3 protein. The data show more than 900,000 distinct CDR3 sequences, almost 30% seen once. These same records also appear under a second study, on T cells of mothers and their children. That study adds: Once extracted, all RNA went into cDNA synthesis at approximately 1.6 ug per 15 ul.

The rearrangement joins TRBV4-2 to TRBJ2-7, with 8 bases fitting TRBD1. Sequencing used blood. This sequence originates from a middle-aged woman in good health. The CDR3, as DNA: TGTGCCAGCAGCCAAGCTCAAGGACAGGGAATAAACGAGCAGTACTTC. It translates to CASSQAQGQGINEQYF.